This T cell receptor (beta chain) was recorded in a study of cytomegalovirus exposure and HLA in healthy donors. This CDR3 has 14 residues. A remark on this clone: Its antigen is not identified.

Researchers ran the PCR with 60 Vbeta and 13 Jbeta primers. Some clones are missing from TCRdb's copy, which holds only in-frame ones; the method was immunoSEQ multiplex PCR. This table has about 170,000 clones, roughly 84% appearing once. Overall study findings and caveats: Prior analysis indicated that the majority of TCR beta V segments exhibited productivity approximately 90% or approximately 30% of the time. The classifier reportedly diagnosed cytomegalovirus status with high sensitivity and specificity. Most CMV-associated TCR beta chains were later found to appear HLA-restricted.

The chain joins TRBV7-5 to TRBJ2-1; the table assigns TRBD2, which was not confirmed against the DNA. TRBV7-5 is a documented pseudogene. Sample: PBMCs. This clonotype originated in a male donor in good health and CMV-seronegative. The CDR3, as DNA: TGTGCCGGACTTCGTCAGACCCCCTACAATGAGCAGTTCTTC. Its translation is CAGLRQTPYNEQFF.